Presented here are 26 T cell receptor beta chains from one specimen sequenced in a study of beta chain features in type 1 diabetes. Since all of the isolated RNA was reverse transcribed, expressed TCRB transcripts were what got sequenced. Generated by immunoSEQ multiplex PCR, the TCRdb table keeps only in-frame clones and is missing some. Found here are roughly 400,000 clones, over 12% of them singletons; the top ten hold 0.019%. The sample taken for sequencing was naive CD4+ T cells from blood. All receptors come from a woman aged 18-29 years in good health.

This clone showed up just a few times. The J gene is TRBJ2-3, the V gene TRBV29-1; D unclear. From germline, CDR1 is SQVTM and CDR2 ANQGSEA. V dropped 4 bases and J dropped 2 bases, with 10 bases sitting between them. The CDR3 is 13 residues long. CDR3 sequence (DNA): TGCAGCGTTGGTGCGGATCCCACAGATACGCAGTATTTT. It translates to CSVGADPTDTQYF.

This clone has more than one count but fewer than ten. V and J are TRBV18 and TRBJ2-7, with 7 nucleotides matching TRBD1. This CDR3 region has 14 residues. The ends lost 4 bases at V and 5 bases at J; junction bases unmatched: 8. Per germline, CDR1 KGHSH and CDR2 LQKENI. Here the CDR3 DNA reads TGTGCCAGCTCACGGGACAGATTCATCGACGAGCAGTACTTC. Translation gives CASSRDRFIDEQYF.

This clone occurred a few times. J is TRBJ2-7 and V is TRBV4-1; the D gene is possibly TRBD2 (5 bases). The CDR3 runs to 16 residues. Germline CDR1 and CDR2: MGHRA and YSYEKL. Deletions cut 4 bases from V and 1 base from J, with 17 bases between. Here the CDR3 DNA reads TGCGCCAGCAGCCGAGGATTGGCGGGTGGATCCTACGAGCAGTACTTC. Translated, it gives CASSRGLAGGSYEQYF.

The chain carries TRBV9 and TRBJ2-1; 10 positions agree with TRBD2. The germline V gene encodes CDR1 SGDLS and CDR2 YYNGEE. The CDR3 loop spans 15 amino acids. Trimming removed 2 bases from V and 7 bases from J; junction bases left unmatched: 6. This chain's CDR3 is CASSVGGTSVNEQFF. Here the CDR3 DNA reads TGTGCCAGCAGCGTTGGGGGGACTAGCGTGAATGAGCAGTTCTTC.

This rearrangement joins TRBV23-1 to TRBJ2-7; D may be TRBD1 (5 bases). TRBV23-1 is filed as an ORF, its function uncertain. CDR3 size: 15 residues. The ends were cut back, 0 bases at V and 5 bases at J, with 14 bases in the middle. CDR3 nucleotides: TGCGCCAGCAGTCAATCGATCCAGGGAAACAACGAGCAGTACTTC. It translates to CASSQSIQGNNEQYF.

Only a few counts were recorded for this clone. This rearrangement joins TRBV5-1 to TRBJ2-1, with D perhaps matching TRBD1 (6 bases). V lost 3 bases, J lost 2 bases, and 12 bases lay in between. Germline V gives CDR1 SGHRS, CDR2 YFSETQ. The CDR3 has 15 residues. The CDR3 region has the DNA TGCGCCAGCAGCTCAGGGGTCACAACCTACAATGAGCAGTTCTTC. It yields the protein CASSSGVTTYNEQFF.

The chain employs TRBV12-5 and TRBJ2-1; 9 positions match TRBD2. This CDR3 is 15 amino acids long. The V gene end was trimmed by 5 bases and the J gene end by 6 bases; junction bases not matched to a gene: 8. Germline CDR1 reads LGHNT; CDR2 reads FRNRAP. The CDR3 protein is CASGGMVAGANEQFF. CDR3 sequence (DNA): TGTGCTAGTGGTGGGATGGTAGCGGGAGCCAATGAGCAGTTCTTC.

This clone was recorded a few times. The V gene is TRBV4-3, the J gene TRBJ2-7; TRBD1 is a possible D gene (7 bases). Trimming left V 0 bases short and J 2 bases short, with 14 bases between. Germline assignment: CDR1 LGHNA and CDR2 YSLEER. The CDR3 is 16 amino acids. The CDR3 DNA follows: TGCGCCAGCAGCCAAGATGCGGGACAGAATCCCTACGAGCAGTACTTC. Its protein product is CASSQDAGQNPYEQYF.

The V gene is TRBV7-8, the J gene TRBJ2-1; D remains unclear. The V gene lost 5 bases and the J gene lost 10 bases, with 9 bases spanning the gap. The germline V gene has CDR1 SGHVS and CDR2 FQNEAQ. The CDR3 consists of 11 residues. The CDR3 region has the DNA TGTGCCAGCAGCCTCAACACAGAGCAGTTCTTC. Translation gives CASSLNTEQFF.

Only a few counts were recorded for this clone. The V call is TRBV30, the J call TRBJ2-1; 10 nucleotides match TRBD2. Per the germline V gene, CDR1 is GTSNPN and CDR2 is SVGIG (reference sequence). The V segment lost 0 bases and the J segment 8 bases; nucleotides outside the gene matches: 4. The CDR3 is 14 amino acids. In DNA form, the CDR3 reads TGTGCCTGGAGTGTACTAGCGGGAATGGATGAGCAGTTCTTC. It specifies CAWSVLAGMDEQFF.

The rearrangement links TRBV5-1 to TRBJ2-5, with 7 nucleotides matching TRBD1. The CDR3 has 16 amino acids. In germline, CDR1 is SGHRS, CDR2 YFSETQ. V shed 0 bases, J shed 6 bases, and the junction held 11 bases outside the gene matches. This CDR3 reads CASSLAKVSGGKTQYF. The CDR3 coding sequence is TGCGCCAGCAGCTTGGCCAAAGTGTCAGGGGGAAAGACCCAGTACTTC. Variable domain in full (rest from reference TRBV5-1 and TRBJ2-5): KAGVTQTPRYLIKTRGQQVTLSCSPISGHRSVSWYQQTPGQGLQFLFEYFSETQRNKGNFPGRFSGRQFSNSRSEMNVSTLELGDSALYLCASSLAKVSGGKTQYFGPGTRLLVL.

The gene calls are TRBV15 and TRBJ2-7; possibly TRBD2 for D (6 bases). The CDR3 is made up of 15 amino acids. The V end was cut by 1 base, the J end by 0 bases, with 10 bases between. The V gene's germline CDR1 is LNHNV and CDR2 YYDKDF (reference sequence). The CDR3 sequence: CATSRGRGSSYEQYF. The CDR3 DNA sequence: TGTGCCACCAGCAGAGGACGGGGGAGCTCCTACGAGCAGTACTTC.

The rearrangement joins TRBV13 to TRBJ1-3; D uncertain. V lost 3 bases to trimming and J lost 0 bases, with 6 bases between them. Germline CDR1 and CDR2: PRHDT and FYEKMQ (reference sequence). The CDR3 spans 14 residues. The CDR3: CASSLSSSGNTIYF. As DNA, the CDR3 is TGTGCCAGCAGCTTGAGTTCCTCTGGAAACACCATATATTTT.

This clone was counted only a few times. V is TRBV30 and J is TRBJ2-3, with TRBD2 matching over 12 bases. CDR1 is GTSNPN, CDR2 SVGIG, per germline (reference sequence). V lost 4 bases and J lost 1; bases outside the gene matches: 6. This CDR3 comprises 16 residues. CDR3 coding DNA: TGTGCCTGGACCCCGCGACTAGCGGGGGGCACAGATACGCAGTATTTT. Encoded protein: CAWTPRLAGGTDTQYF.

This clone was observed a few times. This chain uses TRBV11-2 with TRBJ1-2, with D possibly being TRBD1 (5 bases). The CDR3 has 15 amino acids. Between the trimmed V and J ends, which lost 4 bases and 2 bases, there was a span of 14 bases. CDR1 and CDR2 from the germline V gene are SGHAT and FQNNGV. The CDR3 spells CASSSGGTGNYGYTF. The CDR3 DNA reads TGTGCCAGCAGCTCGGGGGGGACTGGGAACTATGGCTACACCTTC.

This sequence joins TRBV29-1 and TRBJ2-7; D is perhaps TRBD1 (6 bases). The CDR3 totals 14 residues. The V end lost 3 bases, the J end lost 6 bases, and 18 bases lay between the germline ends. Germline loops: CDR1 SQVTM, CDR2 ANQGSEA. The CDR3: CSVERRGGLGEQYF. The CDR3 bases are TGCAGCGTTGAGCGCAGGGGTGGACTGGGCGAGCAGTACTTC.

In nucleotides, the CDR3 is TGTGCCAGCAGTCGAACAGGGAATTCACCCCTCCACTTT. Translated: CASSRTGNSPLHF. The chain employs TRBV7-2 and TRBJ1-6, with D tentatively TRBD1 (6 bases). Deletions cut 6 bases from V and 7 bases from J, with 10 bases between. Germline V CDR1 and CDR2: SGHTA, FQGNSA. This CDR3 has 13 amino acids.

This clone was found a few times. The chain employs TRBV7-3 and TRBJ1-1, with a tentative D call TRBD1 (5 bases). V gave up 7 bases and J gave up 5 bases, with 14 bases separating them. Germline V gene lookup returns CDR1 SGHTA and CDR2 FQGTGA. This CDR3 spans 13 amino acids. The CDR3 region is CASKLVGGTEAFF. CDR3 nucleotide sequence: TGTGCCAGCAAATTGGTCGGGGGGACTGAAGCTTTCTTT. Full variable domain (outside the CDR3, taken from reference TRBV7-3 and TRBJ1-1): GAGVSQTPSNKVTEKGKYVELRCDPISGHTALYWYRQSLGQGPEFLIYFQGTGAADDSGLPNDRFFAVRPEGSVSTLKIQRTERGDSAVYLCASKLVGGTEAFFGQGTRLTVV.

CDR3 DNA sequence: TGTGCCAGCAGCACGGGACTAGCGGGAGTTTCAGATACGCAGTATTTT. It specifies CASSTGLAGVSDTQYF. This chain links TRBV11-3 with TRBJ2-3; 14 nucleotides line up with TRBD2. Per germline, CDR1 SGHNT and CDR2 YENEEA. The CDR3 extends over 16 amino acids. Losses at the gene ends were 5 bases for V and 4 bases for J; bases not matched to a gene: 5. Full variable domain (rest looked up from reference TRBV11-3 and TRBJ2-3): EAGVVQSPRYKIIEKKQPVAFWCNPISGHNTLYWYLQNLGQGPELLIRYENEEAVDDSQLPKDRFSAERLKGVDSTLKIQPAELGDSAVYLCASSTGLAGVSDTQYFGPGTRLTVL.

The CDR3 DNA reads as TGTGCCAGTAGCCCCGACTACTACAATGAGCAGTTCTTC. Amino acids: CASSPDYYNEQFF. The gene calls are TRBV19 and TRBJ2-1; tentatively, D is TRBD2 (5 bases). V was shortened by 6 bases and J by 3 bases, with 9 bases between the two germline ends. The length of the CDR3 is 13 residues. Germline V gene sequence: CDR1 LNHDA, CDR2 SQIVND (reference sequence).

DNA of the CDR3: TGCGCCAGCAGCCAAGTAGGCGGGGCCAGGAGGTACAATGAGCAGTTCTTC. This sequence encodes CASSQVGGARRYNEQFF. The chain joins TRBV4-3 to TRBJ2-1, with a tentative D call TRBD2 (6 bases). The V gene lost 1 base and the J gene lost 4 bases, with 17 bases spanning the gap. The CDR3 contains 17 residues. The germline gives CDR1 LGHNA, CDR2 YSLEER.

This chain uses TRBV15 with TRBJ2-7; 9 bases align to TRBD2. Trimming took 4 bases from V and 4 from J; bases not matched to a gene: 14. CDR1 and CDR2 (germline): LNHNV, YYDKDF (reference sequence). CDR3 size: 17 residues. The CDR3, as DNA: TGTGCCACCAGCACAAGCGTACTTAGCGGGAGTAGGTACGAGCAGTACTTC. Its translation is CATSTSVLSGSRYEQYF. Using reference TRBV15 and TRBJ2-7 for the parts outside the CDR3, the full variable domain is DAMVIQNPRYQVTQFGKPVTLSCSQTLNHNVMYWYQQKSSQAPKLLFHYYDKDFNNEADTPDNFQSRRPNTSFCFLDIRSPGLGDTAMYLCATSTSVLSGSRYEQYFGPGTRLTVT.

The chain has TRBV10-2 and TRBJ1-2; D unclear. Deletions cut 6 bases from V and 6 bases from J, with 14 bases between. This CDR3 contains 13 residues. CDR1 and CDR2 (germline): WSHSY, SAAADI. CDR3 in DNA: TGCGCCAGCAGATCCGACAAGTCGGATGGCTACACCTTC. Translated: CASRSDKSDGYTF.

A few counts support this clone. V and J are TRBV4-1 and TRBJ1-1, with TRBD1 matching 10 bases. The CDR3 runs 14 residues. V gave up 7 bases and J gave up 1 base; unmatched junction bases: 3. Germline assignment: CDR1 MGHRA and CDR2 YSYEKL. DNA for the CDR3: TGCGCCAGCACCAGGGACAGGGGGAACACTGAAGCTTTCTTT. Translated, it gives CASTRDRGNTEAFF.

This clone was counted only a few times. The genes are TRBV7-9 and TRBJ2-1; TRBD2 agrees at 8 bases. Germline V CDR1 and CDR2: SEHNR, FQNEAQ (reference sequence). The CDR3 totals 15 residues. V shed 2 bases and J 5 bases; nucleotides not matched to a gene: 5. The CDR3 reads CASSLSSGPHNEQFF. The DNA of the CDR3 is TGTGCCAGCAGCTTATCTAGCGGGCCTCACAATGAGCAGTTCTTC.

The chain couples TRBV7-9 to TRBJ1-4; 9 bases map to TRBD1. Looked up from germline, CDR1 is SEHNR and CDR2 is FQNEAQ (reference sequence). The CDR3 extends over 16 amino acids. The V and J ends lost 5 bases and 8 bases, in that order; junction bases with no gene match: 12. The CDR3 sequence is CASSATGGGIGEKLFF. CDR3 bases: TGTGCCAGCAGCGCCACAGGGGGCGGGATAGGAGAAAAACTGTTTTTT.